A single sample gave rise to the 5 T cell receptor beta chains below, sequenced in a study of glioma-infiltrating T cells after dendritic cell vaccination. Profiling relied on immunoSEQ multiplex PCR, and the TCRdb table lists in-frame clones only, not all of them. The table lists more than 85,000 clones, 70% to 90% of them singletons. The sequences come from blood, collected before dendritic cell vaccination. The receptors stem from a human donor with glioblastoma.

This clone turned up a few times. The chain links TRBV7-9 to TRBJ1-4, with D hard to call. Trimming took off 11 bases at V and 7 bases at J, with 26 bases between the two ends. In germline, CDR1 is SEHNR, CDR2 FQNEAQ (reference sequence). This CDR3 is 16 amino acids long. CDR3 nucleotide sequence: TGTGCCGCAGCATTATGGACTGATCTTGGCGGTGAAAAACTGTTTTTT. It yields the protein CAAALWTDLGGEKLFF.

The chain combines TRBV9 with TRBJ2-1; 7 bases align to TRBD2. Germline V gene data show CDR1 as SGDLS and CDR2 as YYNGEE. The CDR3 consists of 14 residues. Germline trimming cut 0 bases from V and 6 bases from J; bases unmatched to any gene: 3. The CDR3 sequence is CASSVEASGNEQFF. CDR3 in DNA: TGTGCCAGCAGCGTAGAGGCTAGCGGCAATGAGCAGTTCTTC. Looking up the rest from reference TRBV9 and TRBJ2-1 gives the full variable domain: DSGVTQTPKHLITATGQRVTLRCSPRSGDLSVYWYQQSLDQGLQFLIQYYNGEERAKGNILERFSAQQFPDLHSELNLSSLELGDSALYFCASSVEASGNEQFFGPGTRLTVL.

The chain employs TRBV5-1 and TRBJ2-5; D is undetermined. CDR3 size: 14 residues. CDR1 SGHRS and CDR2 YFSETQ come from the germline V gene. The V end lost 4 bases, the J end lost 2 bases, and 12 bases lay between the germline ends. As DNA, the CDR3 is TGCGCCAGCAGCCCCGGGTCGACTCAAGAGACCCAGTACTTC. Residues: CASSPGSTQETQYF.

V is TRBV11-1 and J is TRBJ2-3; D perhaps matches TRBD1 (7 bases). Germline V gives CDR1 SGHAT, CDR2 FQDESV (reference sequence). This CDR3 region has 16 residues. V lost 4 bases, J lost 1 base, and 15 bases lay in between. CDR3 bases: TGTGCCAGCAGCTGGCAGGGCAGGGGGGGCACAGATACGCAGTATTTT. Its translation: CASSWQGRGGTDTQYF.

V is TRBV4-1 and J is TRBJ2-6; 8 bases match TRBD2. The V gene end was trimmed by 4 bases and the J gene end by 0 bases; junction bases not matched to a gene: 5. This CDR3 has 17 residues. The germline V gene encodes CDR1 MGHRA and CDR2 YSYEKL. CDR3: CASSLIAGISGANVLTF. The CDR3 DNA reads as TGCGCCAGCAGCCTCATAGCGGGAATCTCTGGGGCCAACGTCCTGACTTTC.